Given below is one T cell receptor beta chain in context. Its recognized antigen is unknown. Base-call qualities are not available, and no considerably larger clone is one nucleotide away. CD8 naive samples were CD45RO-negative cells positively selected for CCR7, giving a CD45RA+CCR7+ population that excluded TemRA cells. The donors were healthy, HIV-negative adults who had no recently reported acute infections or vaccinations. Only Caucasian adults living in Nashville, Tennessee, USA were represented among the donors. Blood was obtained by leukapheresis, after which PBMCs were separated by Ficoll-Histopaque density gradient centrifugation and cryopreserved in liquid nitrogen vapor phase. Purity and quantity of every magnetically sorted T cell population were checked by analytical flow cytometry. Genomic DNA was isolated from each sorted fraction and quantified by UV absorbance on a Nanodrop 2000c.

TCR CDR3 regions were amplified from genomic DNA by multiplex PCR using the deep immunoSEQ assay. Extracted genomic DNA from each cell subset was spread evenly across all wells of several immunoSEQ 96-well plates, with each plate serving as a replicate. For sorted subsets, approximately 200 ng of genomic DNA, equivalent to 25,000 to 35,000 T cell genomes, went into each replicate PCR. Purified libraries were measured with a Qubit 3.0 fluorometer, size-checked on a Bioanalyzer 2100, and measured again with the KAPA Library Quantification kit. A separate single-read 150-cycle Illumina NextSeq 550 flow cell was used to sequence each immunoSEQ 96-well plate. In the authors' own workflow: The immunoSEQ output contained only junctional sequences without quality scores, so filtering could not match that applied to full-length reads. To assign V/J genes and CDR3, sequences were annotated using PyIR, a Python wrapper for IgBLAST v1.9, with IMGT germline references. Reads were removed for weak V/J assignments (E-value above 1e-6), missing CDR3, stop codons, out-of-frame junctions, or ambiguous translated residues. V3J clonotypes were defined by identical inferred V gene, J gene, and CDR3 amino acid sequence. Percentage overlap between repertoires was calculated by dividing the number of shared unique clonotypes by the size of the smaller repertoire. RTK rarefaction, the Chao1 estimator, and Recon v2.1 estimates of unobserved clonotypes were used to assess repertoire richness. OLGA was used to compute generation probabilities for all TCRbeta clonotypes that the gDNA method yielded from a few donors. TCRdb carries this immuneACCESS record with in-frame sequences only. Its versions omit some clonotypes, under half of them owing to an unresolved V gene in the studies checked, with the rest unexplained. That table is the source of V, J and clone size, and D and trimming were worked out from the DNA. A total of about 2.2 million clones appear in this sample, around 93% of them only once. The top ten hold approximately 1.7% of the sample.

This sample is part of a study of shared clonotypes between healthy human individuals (TCRdb year 2020). Regarding the study in general: A few men and a couple of women, aged 18 to 49 years, made up the cohort. For each donor, three plates each were used for CD4 naive and CD4 memory, two plates were used for CD8 naive, and one plate was used for CD8 memory. Different laboratories and diverse techniques were used to prepare libraries and sequence TCR repertoires, to increase sequencing depth and limit assay-specific biases. Per donor, leukapheresis produced somewhere between about 0.9 and 9.5 billion PBMCs. Blood TCR repertoires of several healthy adults were deeply sequenced to estimate repertoire size and the extent of clonotype sharing between individuals. Overall study outcomes, separate from this receptor: Sampling was restricted to blood, and TCR repertoires in tissue are likely to differ from TCR repertoires in blood. Naive subsets generally had larger estimated clonotype richness than memory subsets did. Clonotypes shared by all four sorted-subset donors showed higher generation probabilities than non-shared clonotypes. The genetic and exposure-history diversity represented was limited by the small number of donors. When four donors were compared, the shared fraction of clonotypes was roughly 5% for naive CD4, 3.5% to 4% for naive CD8, 2% to 2.5% for memory CD4, and less than 0.5% for memory CD8. Incomplete sequencing was indicated by rarefaction of sorted-subset datasets, despite the large sequencing depth. Based on pairwise subsampling, the degree of clonotype sharing among donors was expected to be affected by sequencing depth.

Input material: naive CD8+ T cells from PBMCs. Interpreted using the paper, the cell subset or site label stands for: CD45RA+CCR7+. The receptor was derived from a man younger than 35 in good health. Some clones in this sample may be carry-over from other donors' samples.

The DNA reads as follows: TGCGCCAGCAGCCAACAGGGGGCGCTTCCAAGCGGGGATTACGAGCAGTACTTC. Translated, this is CASSQQGALPSGDYEQYF. Recombination joined TRBV4-3 with TRBJ2-7, and the D gene may be TRBD1, 8 bases matching. V is clipped by 2 bases and J by 4 bases, and the sequence between their germline boundaries is 24 bases long. From its cysteine to its phenylalanine, the CDR3 spans 18 amino acids. Of the read, only the CDR3 DNA is kept; its 54 bases are in frame from base 1. CDR1 is given as LGHNA and CDR2 as YSLEER, both from the germline V gene.